These 18 T cell receptor beta chains share one sample of origin, sequenced in a study of cytomegalovirus exposure and HLA in healthy donors. 13 Jbeta primers and 60 Vbeta primers were used for the PCR. Sequencing used immunoSEQ multiplex PCR; TCRdb keeps in-frame clones, though not all of them. Of under 100,000 clones listed, roughly 82% are singletons. Sequenced material: PBMCs. The receptor source for this set is a human donor in good health.

The rearrangement links TRBV19 to TRBJ2-5, with TRBD2 matching 7 bases. Germline assignment: CDR1 LNHDA and CDR2 SQIVND (reference sequence). V was clipped by 4 bases and J by 4 bases; unmatched bases: 12. This CDR3 contains 16 residues. The CDR3: CASSRDEGGIRETQYF. The CDR3 DNA follows: TGTGCCAGTAGTAGGGATGAGGGAGGGATTAGAGAGACCCAGTACTTC. Full variable domain (remainder filled in from reference TRBV19 and TRBJ2-5): DGGITQSPKYLFRKEGQNVTLSCEQNLNHDAMYWYRQDPGQGLRLIYYSQIVNDFQKGDIAEGYSVSREKKESFPLTVTSAQKNPTAFYLCASSRDEGGIRETQYFGPGTRLLVL.

The gene calls are TRBV6-1 and TRBJ1-2, with TRBD1 matching 7 bases. CDR3 size: 14 residues. J was trimmed by 5 bases and V by 6 bases; bases with no gene match: 9. Germline CDR1 and CDR2: MNHNS and SASEGT. The CDR3 sequence: CASRTGTDPYGYTF. Written as DNA, the CDR3 is TGTGCCAGCAGAACCGGGACAGACCCTTATGGCTACACCTTC.

The chain carries TRBV15 and TRBJ1-5, with D unresolved. Germline loops: CDR1 LNHNV, CDR2 YYDKDF (reference sequence). This CDR3 comprises 15 residues. V dropped 0 bases and J dropped 0 bases, with 6 bases sitting between them. CDR3 nucleotides: TGTGCCACCAGCAGAGAATTAGATAGCAATCAGCCCCAGCATTTT. Residues: CATSRELDSNQPQHF.

In its sample, this clone was seen a few times. The DNA of the CDR3 is TGTGCCAGCAACCCCTCTCCAGTTTCACCTTCCTATGGCTACACCTTC. Protein: CASNPSPVSPSYGYTF. This chain links TRBV7-2 with TRBJ1-2; D is uncertain. Germline V gene lookup returns CDR1 SGHTA and CDR2 FQGNSA. Trimming removed 7 bases at V and 4 bases at J, with 22 bases between. The CDR3 has 16 amino acids.

Points on this clone: One end of the junction varies from germline; a read error may be responsible. The genes are TRBV30 and TRBJ2-6; D perhaps matches TRBD1 (6 bases). The CDR3 extends over 15 amino acids. Germline CDR1 and CDR2: GTSNPN and SVGIG (reference sequence). In DNA form, the CDR3 reads TGTGCCGGGAGTGACAGGAACTCTGGGGCCAACGTCCTGACTTTC. Protein product: CAGSDRNSGANVLTF.

The genes are TRBV6-1 and TRBJ1-2; perhaps TRBD1 as D (5 bases). The CDR3 totals 13 residues. Trimming shortened V by 8 bases and J by 4 bases, and 14 bases separated the two germline ends. Germline CDR1 MNHNS, CDR2 SASEGT. The DNA for the CDR3 is TGTGCCAGCCGTTTGGGGGGGAGCTATGGCTACACCTTC. Protein product: CASRLGGSYGYTF.

The gene calls are TRBV12-5 and TRBJ2-1; 8 positions match TRBD2. The germline CDR1 and CDR2 sequences are LGHNT and FRNRAP. The CDR3 runs 14 residues. V dropped 6 bases and J dropped 5; count of bases not matched to a gene: 6. CDR3 residues: CASGPGLVHNEQFF. CDR3 nucleotides: TGTGCTAGTGGGCCGGGACTAGTCCACAATGAGCAGTTCTTC.

V usage is TRBV6-1 and J usage is TRBJ1-2, with D possibly being TRBD1 (5 bases). Trimming cost V 4 bases and J 4 bases, with 19 bases left between them. The CDR3 runs to 16 residues. Germline V gives CDR1 MNHNS, CDR2 SASEGT. The CDR3 is CASSGGTIRGSYGYTF. In DNA, the CDR3 is TGTGCCAGCAGTGGAGGTACAATAAGGGGAAGCTATGGCTACACCTTC.

The chain carries TRBV7-2 and TRBJ1-2; 10 positions agree with TRBD1. CDR1 is SGHTA, CDR2 FQGNSA, per germline. This CDR3 comprises 15 residues. V shed 4 bases, J shed 2 bases, and the junction held 4 bases outside the gene matches. CDR3 protein: CASSSGGQGNYGYTF. The CDR3 region has the DNA TGTGCCAGCAGCTCAGGGGGACAGGGGAACTATGGCTACACCTTC.

In this sample, this clone turned up a few times. The rearrangement uses TRBV7-8 and TRBJ2-1; 10 nucleotides match TRBD2. The CDR3 has 17 amino acids. Losses at the gene ends were 5 bases for V and 7 bases for J; bases not matched to a gene: 14. Germline-derived CDR1 and CDR2 are SGHVS and FQNEAQ. CDR3 nucleotides: TGTGCCAGCAGCCGGGGTAGGGCTAGCGGGAGAACAAATGAGCAGTTCTTC. As protein: CASSRGRASGRTNEQFF.

The gene calls are TRBV19 and TRBJ1-2, with 10 bases lining up with TRBD1. The ends lost 4 bases at V and 5 bases at J; junction bases unmatched: 7. The CDR3 contains 15 residues. The germline V gene has CDR1 LNHDA and CDR2 SQIVND (reference sequence). As DNA, the CDR3 is TGTGCCAGTAGTACCGGACAGGGGGTTTGGTATGGCTACACCTTC. Its protein is CASSTGQGVWYGYTF.

The chain joins TRBV18 to TRBJ2-5; 7 bases are shared with TRBD1. This CDR3 spans 16 amino acids. In germline, CDR1 is KGHSH, CDR2 LQKENI. J lost 5 bases, V lost 3 bases, and 12 bases had no gene match. This CDR3 is CASSPKIMEQGETQYF. The DNA for the CDR3 is TGTGCCAGCTCACCGAAGATCATGGAACAGGGGGAGACCCAGTACTTC.

This chain joins TRBV9 and TRBJ2-3, with D tentatively TRBD2 (6 bases). The CDR3 is made up of 15 amino acids. Germline values: CDR1 SGDLS, CDR2 YYNGEE. V dropped 6 bases and J dropped 7 bases, with 21 bases sitting between them. As DNA, the CDR3 is TGTGCCAGCACCCGGACTACCAGGAGCCCAAATACGCAGTATTTT. It is translated as CASTRTTRSPNTQYF.

The chain couples TRBV5-6 to TRBJ2-2; 8 bases fit TRBD1. V trimming: 6 bases; J trimming: 6 bases; junction bases outside the gene matches: 1. Germline V gives CDR1 SGHDT, CDR2 YYEEEE. This CDR3 comprises 12 residues. The CDR3, as DNA: TGTGCCAGCACCAGGGGGCCCGGGGAGCTGTTTTTT. Its translation: CASTRGPGELFF.

V usage is TRBV29-1 and J usage is TRBJ2-7; the match to TRBD1 covers 9 bases. The V segment lost 7 bases and the J segment 7 bases; nucleotides outside the gene matches: 11. Germline CDR1 and CDR2: SQVTM and ANQGSEA. The CDR3 runs to 13 residues. The DNA of the CDR3 is TGCAGCGCTGAGACAGGGGGAACTCGAGAGCAGTACTTC. This sequence encodes CSAETGGTREQYF.

The DNA for the CDR3 is TGCGCCAGCAGCTTGGACGGACAGGGACAGTTTGGGGATGGCTACACCTTC. Residues: CASSLDGQGQFGDGYTF. The V and J genes are TRBV5-1 and TRBJ1-2; 8 nucleotides line up with TRBD1. The CDR3 is 17 amino acids. The J segment lost 6 bases and the V segment lost 0 bases, leaving 13 bases of the junction unmatched. Germline V gene data show CDR1 as SGHRS and CDR2 as YFSETQ.

The chain has TRBV29-1 and TRBJ2-7, with a tentative D call TRBD1 (5 bases). Germline CDR1 is SQVTM and CDR2 is ANQGSEA. V was pared by 6 bases and J by 2 bases, with 11 bases between. The CDR3 contains 12 residues. The CDR3 spells CSVFDRAYEQYF. The CDR3, as DNA: TGCAGCGTATTCGACAGAGCCTACGAGCAGTACTTC.

In nucleotides, the CDR3 is TGTGCCAGCAGCTCCTACCTTCCAACCGGGACTCCCAGCTATGGCTACACCTTC. Translating it yields CASSSYLPTGTPSYGYTF. The chain employs TRBV5-6 and TRBJ1-2, with a possible D match to TRBD1 (5 bases). The CDR3 is 18 amino acids. Germline V CDR1 and CDR2: SGHDT, YYEEEE. The germline V and J ends were trimmed by 3 bases and 4 bases, with 25 bases remaining between them.